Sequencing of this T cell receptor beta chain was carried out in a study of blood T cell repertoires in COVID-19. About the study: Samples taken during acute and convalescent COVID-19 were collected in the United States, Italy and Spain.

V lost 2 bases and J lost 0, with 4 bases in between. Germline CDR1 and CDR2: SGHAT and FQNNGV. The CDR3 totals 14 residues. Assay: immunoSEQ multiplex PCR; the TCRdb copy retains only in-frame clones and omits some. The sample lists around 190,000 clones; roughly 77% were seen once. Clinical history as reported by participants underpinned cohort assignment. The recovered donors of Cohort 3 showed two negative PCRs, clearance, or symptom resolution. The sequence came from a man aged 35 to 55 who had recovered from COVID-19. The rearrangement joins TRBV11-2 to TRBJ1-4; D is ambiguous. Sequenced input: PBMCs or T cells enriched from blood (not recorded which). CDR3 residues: CASSLSSTNEKLFF. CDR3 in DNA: TGTGCCAGCAGCTTATCTTCAACTAATGAAAAACTGTTTTTT. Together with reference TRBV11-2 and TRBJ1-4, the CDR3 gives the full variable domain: EAGVAQSPRYKIIEKRQSVAFWCNPISGHATLYWYQQILGQGPKLLIQFQNNGVVDDSQLPKDRFSAERLKGVDSTLKIQPAKLEDSAVYLCASSLSSTNEKLFFGSGTQLSVL.